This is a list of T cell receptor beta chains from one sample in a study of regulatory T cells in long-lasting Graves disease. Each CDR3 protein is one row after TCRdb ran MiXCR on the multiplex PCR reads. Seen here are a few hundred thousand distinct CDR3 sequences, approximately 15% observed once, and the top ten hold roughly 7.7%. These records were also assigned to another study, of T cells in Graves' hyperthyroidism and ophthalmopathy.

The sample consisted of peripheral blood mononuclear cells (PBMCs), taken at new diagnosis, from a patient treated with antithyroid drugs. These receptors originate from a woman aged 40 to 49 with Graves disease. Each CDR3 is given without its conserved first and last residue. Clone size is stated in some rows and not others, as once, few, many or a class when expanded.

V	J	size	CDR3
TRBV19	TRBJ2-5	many	ASSIGGTGQETQY
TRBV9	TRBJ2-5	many	ASSEGQAIQETQY
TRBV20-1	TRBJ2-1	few	SLYDTGQKNFNEQF
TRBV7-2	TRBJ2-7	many	ASSLGLELAGVGEQY
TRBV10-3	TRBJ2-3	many	AISDLLAEDTQY
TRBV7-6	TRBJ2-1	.	ASSPEGRKQF
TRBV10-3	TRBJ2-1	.	AISESAGASYNEQF
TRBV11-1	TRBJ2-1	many	ASTSGTSSYNEQF
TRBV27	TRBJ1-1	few	ASSRNRDLAEAF
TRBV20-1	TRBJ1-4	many	SAADPATNEKLF
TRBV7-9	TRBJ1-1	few	ASSLDRIRGTEAF
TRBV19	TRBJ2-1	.	ASGLAEIYNEQF
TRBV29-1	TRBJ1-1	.	SVEEGTTGRGAVTEAF
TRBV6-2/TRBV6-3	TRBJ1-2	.	ASRLGTDYGYT
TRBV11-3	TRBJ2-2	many	ASMREGPGELF
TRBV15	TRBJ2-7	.	ATSRDEPTVPTY
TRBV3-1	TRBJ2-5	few	ASSQMGRETQY
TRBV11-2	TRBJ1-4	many	ASSLGATTFGTNEKLF
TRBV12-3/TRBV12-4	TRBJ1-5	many	ASKMSNQPQH
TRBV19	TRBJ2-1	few	ASSWTGGPNEQF
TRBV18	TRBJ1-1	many	ASSPTGEGEAF
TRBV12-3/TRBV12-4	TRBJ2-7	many	ASSFGRGSEQY
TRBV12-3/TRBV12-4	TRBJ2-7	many	ASSFNSNPYEQY
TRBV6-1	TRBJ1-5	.	ASSSRGAKGQPQH
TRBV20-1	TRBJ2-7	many	SARDRGTSGLYEQY
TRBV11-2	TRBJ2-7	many	ASSLDLTVPYEQY
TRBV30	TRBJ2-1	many	ACSRHLGGLAGAGGENEQF
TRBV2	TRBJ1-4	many	ATKTGQENEKLF
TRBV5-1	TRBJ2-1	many	ASSRSGRANNEQF
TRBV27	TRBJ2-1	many	ASSLHSADSNSYNEQF
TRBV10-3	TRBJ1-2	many	AISEPQGGDYANYGYT
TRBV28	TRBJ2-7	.	ASSSTPTPYEQY
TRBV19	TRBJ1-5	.	ASSMDRGRRGNQPQH
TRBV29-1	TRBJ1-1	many	SVGTSGGNTEAF
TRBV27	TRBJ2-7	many	ASSSNRDRVHEQY
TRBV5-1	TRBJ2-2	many	ASSPTRQESTGELF